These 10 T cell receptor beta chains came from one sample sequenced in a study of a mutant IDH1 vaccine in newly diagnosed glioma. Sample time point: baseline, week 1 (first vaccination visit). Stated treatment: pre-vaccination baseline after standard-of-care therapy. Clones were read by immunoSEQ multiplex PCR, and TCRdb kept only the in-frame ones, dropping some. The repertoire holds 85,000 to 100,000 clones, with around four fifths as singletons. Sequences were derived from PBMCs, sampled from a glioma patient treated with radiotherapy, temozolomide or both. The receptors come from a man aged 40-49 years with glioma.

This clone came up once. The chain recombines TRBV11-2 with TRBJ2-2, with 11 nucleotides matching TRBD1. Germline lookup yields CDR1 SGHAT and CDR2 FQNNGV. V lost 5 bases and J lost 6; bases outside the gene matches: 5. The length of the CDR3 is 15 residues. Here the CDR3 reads CASSLKGQGAGELFF. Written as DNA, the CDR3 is TGTGCCAGCAGCCTGAAGGGACAGGGGGCCGGGGAGCTGTTTTTT.

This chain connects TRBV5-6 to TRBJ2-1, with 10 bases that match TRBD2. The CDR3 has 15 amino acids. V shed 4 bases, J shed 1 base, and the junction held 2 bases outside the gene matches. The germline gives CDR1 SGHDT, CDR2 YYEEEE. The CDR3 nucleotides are TGTGCCAGCAGCCTAGCGGGGGTGTCCTACAATGAGCAGTTCTTC. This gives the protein CASSLAGVSYNEQFF. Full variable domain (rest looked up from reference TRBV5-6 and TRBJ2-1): DAGVTQSPTHLIKTRGQQVTLRCSPKSGHDTVSWYQQALGQGPQFIFQYYEEEERQRGNFPDRFSGHQFPNYSSELNVNALLLGDSALYLCASSLAGVSYNEQFFGPGTRLTVL.

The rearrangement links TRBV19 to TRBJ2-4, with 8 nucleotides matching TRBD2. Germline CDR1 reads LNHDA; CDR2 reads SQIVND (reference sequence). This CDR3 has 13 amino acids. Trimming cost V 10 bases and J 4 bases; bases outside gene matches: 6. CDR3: CATQAGVKNIQYF. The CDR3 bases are TGTGCCACCCAAGCGGGAGTGAAAAACATTCAGTACTTC.

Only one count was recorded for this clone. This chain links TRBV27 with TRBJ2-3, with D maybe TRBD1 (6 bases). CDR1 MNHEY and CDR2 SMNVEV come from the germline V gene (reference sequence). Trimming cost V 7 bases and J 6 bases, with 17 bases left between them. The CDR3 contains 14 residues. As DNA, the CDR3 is TGTGCCAGCAACCCTTTTGGACAGCCGGATACGCAGTATTTT. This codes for CASNPFGQPDTQYF.

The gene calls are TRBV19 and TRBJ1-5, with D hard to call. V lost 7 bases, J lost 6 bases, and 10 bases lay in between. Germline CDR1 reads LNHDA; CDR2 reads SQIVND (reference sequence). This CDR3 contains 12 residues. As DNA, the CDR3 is TGTGCCAGTACACGGGGAGGTCAGCCCCAGCATTTT. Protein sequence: CASTRGGQPQHF.

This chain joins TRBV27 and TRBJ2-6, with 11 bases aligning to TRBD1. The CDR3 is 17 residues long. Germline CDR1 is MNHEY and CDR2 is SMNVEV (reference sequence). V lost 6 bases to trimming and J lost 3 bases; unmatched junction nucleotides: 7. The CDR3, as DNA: TGTGCCAGCAGGGAGGACAGGGGGCGTCGTGGGGCCAACGTCCTGACTTTC. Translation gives CASREDRGRRGANVLTF.

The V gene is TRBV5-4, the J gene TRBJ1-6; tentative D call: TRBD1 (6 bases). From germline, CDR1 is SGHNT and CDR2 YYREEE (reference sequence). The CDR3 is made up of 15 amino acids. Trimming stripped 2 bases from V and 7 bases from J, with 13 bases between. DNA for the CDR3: TGTGCCAGCAGCTTAACAGGGACGTTAAATTCACCCCTCCACTTT. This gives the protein CASSLTGTLNSPLHF.

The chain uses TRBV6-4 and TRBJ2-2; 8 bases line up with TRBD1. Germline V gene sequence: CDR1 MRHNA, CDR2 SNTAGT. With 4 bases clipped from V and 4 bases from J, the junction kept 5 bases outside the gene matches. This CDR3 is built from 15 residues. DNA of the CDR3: TGTGCCAGCAGTGGCTCGACAGGGGCCACCGGGGAGCTGTTTTTT. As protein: CASSGSTGATGELFF.

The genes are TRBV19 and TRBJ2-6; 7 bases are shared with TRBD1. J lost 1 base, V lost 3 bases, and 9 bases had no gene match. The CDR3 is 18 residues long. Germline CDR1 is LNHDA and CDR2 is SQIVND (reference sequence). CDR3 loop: CASSISAQGISGANVLTF. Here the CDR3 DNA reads TGTGCCAGTAGTATCAGCGCACAGGGGATTTCTGGGGCCAACGTCCTGACTTTC.

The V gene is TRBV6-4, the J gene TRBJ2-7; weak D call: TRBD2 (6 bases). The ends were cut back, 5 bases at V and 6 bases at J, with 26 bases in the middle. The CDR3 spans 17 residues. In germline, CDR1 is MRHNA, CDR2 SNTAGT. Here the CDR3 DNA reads TGTGCCAGCAGTTCTGCTCCAGCGGGTCCCTTAGCTTGCGAGCAGTACTTC. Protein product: CASSSAPAGPLACEQYF.